The next 26 T cell receptor beta chains were all read from a single sample in a study of cytomegalovirus exposure and HLA in healthy donors. Libraries were prepared by immunoSEQ multiplex PCR; TCRdb keeps only in-frame clonotypes and omits some of them. The sample includes under 250,000 clones, 75% to 95% of them seen just once. The specimen was PBMCs. The receptors stem from a woman younger than 35 in good health and CMV-seronegative.

The V and J genes are TRBV5-6 and TRBJ2-5; possibly TRBD2 for D (6 bases). The CDR3 length is 14 residues. In germline, CDR1 is SGHDT, CDR2 YYEEEE. V gave up 4 bases and J gave up 5 bases, with 15 bases separating them. CDR3: CASSLGGTRETQYF. The CDR3 bases are TGTGCCAGCAGCCTGGGAGGTACCCGGGAGACCCAGTACTTC.

This sequence joins TRBV6-5 and TRBJ2-2, with TRBD2 matching over 10 bases. The germline V gene has CDR1 MNHEY and CDR2 SVGAGI. CDR3 length: 15 amino acids. Unmatched junction bases numbered 8, after V lost 8 bases and J lost 5 bases. The CDR3 reads CASASGRAGTGELFF. In DNA form, the CDR3 reads TGTGCCAGCGCCAGCGGGAGGGCCGGTACCGGGGAGCTGTTTTTT.

This clone came up once. This chain links TRBV7-7 with TRBJ1-5; TRBD1 agrees at 7 bases. The CDR3 spans 17 residues. The germline V gene encodes CDR1 SSHAT and CDR2 FNYEAQ (reference sequence). Trimming removed 1 base from V and 4 bases from J; junction bases left unmatched: 10. CDR3 bases: TGTGCCAGCAGCTTAGTGAGTCGGACAGGAAGGAATCAGCCCCAGCATTTT. It is translated as CASSLVSRTGRNQPQHF.

The gene calls are TRBV5-1 and TRBJ1-1, with D possibly matching TRBD1 (6 bases). CDR1 SGHRS and CDR2 YFSETQ come from the germline V gene. This CDR3 has 12 residues. Between the trimmed V and J ends, which lost 4 bases and 13 bases, there was a span of 17 bases. CDR3 protein: CASSRDGTRVFF. The CDR3 nucleotides are TGCGCCAGCAGCCGGGACGGGACAAGGGTTTTCTTT. Variable domain in full (rest from reference TRBV5-1 and TRBJ1-1): KAGVTQTPRYLIKTRGQQVTLSCSPISGHRSVSWYQQTPGQGLQFLFEYFSETQRNKGNFPGRFSGRQFSNSRSEMNVSTLELGDSALYLCASSRDGTRVFFGQGTRLTVV.

The chain joins TRBV10-1 to TRBJ2-7; a possible D gene is TRBD1 (6 bases). The CDR3 contains 11 residues. The germline V gene has CDR1 WNHNN and CDR2 SYGVQD (reference sequence). V gave up 6 bases and J gave up 5 bases, with 8 bases separating them. The CDR3 reads CASRGGNEQYF. In DNA form, the CDR3 reads TGCGCCAGCAGAGGGGGAAACGAGCAGTACTTC.

The chain recombines TRBV27 with TRBJ2-1, with TRBD2 matching 11 bases. The germline V gene has CDR1 MNHEY and CDR2 SMNVEV (reference sequence). The CDR3 length is 16 residues. CDR3 sequence (DNA): TGTGGCACGGGGCGACTAGCGGGGAAATCTACAAATGAGCAGTTCTTC. Encoded protein: CGTGRLAGKSTNEQFF.

The V gene is TRBV7-3, the J gene TRBJ1-1, with no clear D. Germline assignment: CDR1 SGHTA and CDR2 FQGTGA. V was trimmed by 1 base and J by 3 bases, leaving 12 bases between them. CDR3 length: 15 amino acids. The CDR3 DNA is TGTGCCAGCAGCTTAATAGGTTCCGGAGACACTGAAGCTTTCTTT. Translated, it gives CASSLIGSGDTEAFF.

In this sample, this clone turned up once. The chain combines TRBV2 with TRBJ2-6, with a possible D match to TRBD2 (5 bases). CDR3 length: 15 residues. V was shortened by 3 bases and J by 0 bases, with 6 bases between the two germline ends. The germline CDR1 and CDR2 sequences are SNHLY and FYNNEI. CDR3 residues: CASSDGVSGANVLTF. CDR3 sequence (DNA): TGTGCCAGCAGTGACGGGGTCTCTGGGGCCAACGTCCTGACTTTC.

The rearrangement uses TRBV6-5 and TRBJ1-4; D is possibly TRBD1 (5 bases). The V end lost 7 bases, the J end lost 6 bases, and 15 bases lay between the germline ends. The germline CDR1 and CDR2 sequences are MNHEY and SVGAGI. This CDR3 spans 14 amino acids. The CDR3 region has the DNA TGTGCCAGCACCTCCCGGGGGACCTATGAAAAACTGTTTTTT. Its translation is CASTSRGTYEKLFF.

J is TRBJ2-7 and V is TRBV6-6, with 7 bases matching TRBD1. The CDR3 has 14 amino acids. Germline trimming cut 10 bases from V and 4 bases from J; bases unmatched to any gene: 13. Germline V gene sequence: CDR1 MNHNY, CDR2 SVGAGI (reference sequence). The CDR3 nucleotides read TGTGCCACCACCCCAGACAGGGTAGGGTACGAGCAGTACTTC. Translated, it gives CATTPDRVGYEQYF.

This clone was observed a single time. The rearrangement uses TRBV28 and TRBJ1-5; 7 positions agree with TRBD1. The germline V gene has CDR1 MDHEN and CDR2 SYDVKM. V dropped 6 bases and J dropped 3; count of bases not matched to a gene: 5. The CDR3 consists of 14 residues. In DNA form, the CDR3 reads TGTGCCAGCAGCGCACAGGGGATCAATCAGCCCCAGCATTTT. Its translation is CASSAQGINQPQHF.

This chain connects TRBV4-2 to TRBJ2-3; 8 bases are shared with TRBD2. Trimming cost V 0 bases and J 2 bases; bases outside gene matches: 4. The germline V gene has CDR1 LGHNA and CDR2 YNFKEQ. The CDR3 covers 16 residues. As DNA, the CDR3 is TGTGCCAGCAGCCAAGACGCGACTAGCGACACAGATACGCAGTATTTT. Translating gives CASSQDATSDTDTQYF.

Here the CDR3 DNA reads TGTGCCAGCAAACAGGGGGGAACCTCTGAAGCTTTCTTT. Its translation: CASKQGGTSEAFF. The chain couples TRBV2 to TRBJ1-1; TRBD1 aligns across 8 bases. Germline V gene sequence: CDR1 SNHLY, CDR2 FYNNEI. V gave up 7 bases and J gave up 6 bases; unmatched junction bases: 7. This CDR3 is built from 13 residues.

This chain joins TRBV7-2 and TRBJ1-2; D not certain. V lost 1 base to trimming and J lost 4 bases, with 7 bases between them. The germline gives CDR1 SGHTA, CDR2 FQGNSA. This CDR3 has 13 amino acids. This CDR3 is CASSLGLSYGYTF. In nucleotides, the CDR3 is TGTGCCAGCAGCTTAGGTTTGAGCTATGGCTACACCTTC.

V and J are TRBV19 and TRBJ2-2; 12 nucleotides align to TRBD2. With V trimmed by 8 bases and J by 7 bases, 14 bases remained unmatched. This CDR3 is built from 17 residues. The germline V gene has CDR1 LNHDA and CDR2 SQIVND (reference sequence). In nucleotides, the CDR3 is TGTGCCAGTGGAAAAAGACTAGCGGGAGTTGCTGTCGGGGAGCTGTTTTTT. This codes for CASGKRLAGVAVGELFF. The full variable domain, completed using reference TRBV19 and TRBJ2-2, is DGGITQSPKYLFRKEGQNVTLSCEQNLNHDAMYWYRQDPGQGLRLIYYSQIVNDFQKGDIAEGYSVSREKKESFPLTVTSAQKNPTAFYLCASGKRLAGVAVGELFFGEGSRLTVL.

V and J are TRBV5-1 and TRBJ2-1; TRBD2 matches at 7 bases. The CDR3 length is 15 residues. Germline CDR1 reads SGHRS; CDR2 reads YFSETQ. The junction had 6 bases not matched to a gene; V was cut back by 0 bases and J by 6 bases. The CDR3 region is CASSLDVVAGNEQFF. Here the CDR3 DNA reads TGCGCCAGCAGCTTGGATGTAGTAGCGGGCAATGAGCAGTTCTTC.

The rearrangement joins TRBV6-1 to TRBJ2-1, with D unresolved. This CDR3 is built from 14 residues. Germline CDR1 reads MNHNS; CDR2 reads SASEGT. V was pared by 4 bases and J by 2 bases, with 9 bases between. The CDR3 loop reads CASSASLAYNEQFF. In DNA, the CDR3 is TGTGCCAGCAGTGCGTCCCTCGCCTACAATGAGCAGTTCTTC.

A single count supports this clone. The chain employs TRBV18 and TRBJ1-1; a weak D match, TRBD1 (5 bases). V was pared by 3 bases and J by 4 bases, with 15 bases between. The CDR3 consists of 15 residues. The V gene's germline CDR1 is KGHSH and CDR2 LQKENI. The CDR3 sequence: CASSPLADKGTEAFF. The CDR3 bases are TGTGCCAGCTCACCCCTTGCGGACAAGGGCACTGAAGCTTTCTTT.

This sequence joins TRBV5-1 and TRBJ2-1; 7 nucleotides agree with TRBD1. The CDR3 covers 15 residues. The ends lost 0 bases at V and 1 base at J; junction bases unmatched: 1. Germline loops: CDR1 SGHRS, CDR2 YFSETQ. The DNA for the CDR3 is TGCGCCAGCAGCTTGGCGACAGGGTCCTACAATGAGCAGTTCTTC. This encodes CASSLATGSYNEQFF.

This rearrangement joins TRBV7-6 to TRBJ2-3; the D is unclear. There are 14 residues in the CDR3. V lost 1 base and J 4 bases, leaving 9 bases between the germline ends. The germline CDR1 and CDR2 sequences are SGHVS and FNYEAQ. CDR3 sequence: CASSLDVAADTQYF. CDR3 bases: TGTGCCAGCAGCTTAGATGTGGCTGCAGATACGCAGTATTTT.

The gene calls are TRBV4-1 and TRBJ2-1, with 8 bases lining up with TRBD2. V trimming: 0 bases; J trimming: 10 bases; junction bases outside the gene matches: 11. The CDR3 runs to 16 residues. From germline, CDR1 is MGHRA and CDR2 YSYEKL. The CDR3 is CASSQESVLAVTEQFF. The CDR3 DNA is TGCGCCAGCAGCCAAGAAAGTGTACTAGCGGTCACAGAGCAGTTCTTC.

The CDR3 spells CASSLDSVTEAFF. The DNA of the CDR3 is TGTGCCAGCAGCTTAGATTCAGTCACTGAAGCTTTCTTT. The V gene is TRBV11-2, the J gene TRBJ1-1; D is unresolved. This CDR3 is 13 amino acids long. V lost 0 bases, J lost 4 bases, and 6 bases lay in between. The V gene's germline CDR1 is SGHAT and CDR2 FQNNGV.

In its sample, this clone was seen once. The rearrangement joins TRBV27 to TRBJ1-1; the D gene is possibly TRBD1 (6 bases). Trimming took 5 bases from V and 1 from J, leaving 11 bases between them. The CDR3 totals 14 residues. The germline gives CDR1 MNHEY, CDR2 SMNVEV (reference sequence). The chain's CDR3 is CASSTRDKNTEAFF. CDR3 sequence (DNA): TGTGCCAGCAGTACCCGGGACAAGAACACTGAAGCTTTCTTT.

The V gene is TRBV19, the J gene TRBJ1-1, with 7 bases matching TRBD1. The ends lost 4 bases at V and 3 bases at J; junction bases unmatched: 5. This CDR3 is built from 14 residues. The germline V gene encodes CDR1 LNHDA and CDR2 SQIVND (reference sequence). DNA of the CDR3: TGTGCCAGTAGTAGCCCCAGGGGGGACACTGAAGCTTTCTTT. Its translation is CASSSPRGDTEAFF.

The V call is TRBV12-5, the J call TRBJ1-1; 9 bases map to TRBD1. In germline, CDR1 is LGHNT, CDR2 FRNRAP. The J segment lost 4 bases and the V segment lost 7 bases, leaving 4 bases of the junction unmatched. CDR3 length: 13 residues. The CDR3 DNA sequence: TGTGCTAGTGCCACGGACAGGGGCACTGAAGCTTTCTTT. Protein sequence: CASATDRGTEAFF.

A remark on this clone: Sequence at one end of the junction differs from germline and may be a read error. The chain carries TRBV7-7 and TRBJ2-3, with TRBD1 matching 7 bases. The CDR3 runs to 15 residues. Germline V gives CDR1 SSHAT, CDR2 FNYEAQ (reference sequence). DNA for the CDR3: TGTGCTAGCAGCATAGGCCGACAGGGCGCAGATACGCAGTATTTT. Translation: CASSIGRQGADTQYF.